Shown below are 12 T cell receptor beta chains from a single sample sequenced in a study of T-cell reconstitution after alpha-beta-depleted transplantation in children. The study's findings and limits: When one year had passed after transplant, most T-cell counts and diversity came from newly produced T cells.

Library preparation (for TCRbeta) was performed with unique molecular identifiers. From the PCR reads, TCRdb called clonotypes with MiXCR, one entry per CDR3 protein. Altogether about 300,000 distinct CDR3 sequences are present, over 7% being singletons, with the ten largest covering approximately 9.6%. Their recognized antigens are unknown. Sequences were derived from peripheral blood, sampled 360 days after TCRalphabeta/CD19-depleted stem cell transplant. These receptors came from a female patient between 2 and 15 years old who had a stem cell transplant for Fanconi anemia, so the T cells may come from the graft donor.

Ten or more counts support this clonotype. The chain employs TRBV6-5 and TRBJ2-1; D is possibly TRBD1 (5 bases). CDR3 length: 14 amino acids. Germline V gene data show CDR1 as MNHEY and CDR2 as SVGAGI. Trimming shortened V by 3 bases and J by 8 bases, and 14 bases separated the two germline ends. The CDR3 DNA reads TGTGCCAGCAGTTATTTCCAGGTAGGGGATGAGCAGTTCTTC. This codes for CASSYFQVGDEQFF.

V usage is TRBV15 and J usage is TRBJ2-2; D possibly corresponds to TRBD1 (6 bases). The ends were cut back, 3 bases at V and 2 bases at J, with 10 bases in the middle. From germline, CDR1 is LNHNV and CDR2 YYDKDF (reference sequence). The CDR3 totals 15 residues. The CDR3 here is CATSSYRENTGELFF. The CDR3 DNA follows: TGTGCCACCAGCAGTTACAGGGAAAACACCGGGGAGCTGTTTTTT. Complete variable domain (other parts from reference TRBV15 and TRBJ2-2): DAMVIQNPRYQVTQFGKPVTLSCSQTLNHNVMYWYQQKSSQAPKLLFHYYDKDFNNEADTPDNFQSRRPNTSFCFLDIRSPGLGDTAMYLCATSSYRENTGELFFGEGSRLTVL.

V usage is TRBV10-3 and J usage is TRBJ1-1, with TRBD1 identical over 9 bases. The CDR3 has 13 amino acids. Germline-derived CDR1 and CDR2 are ENHRY and SYGVKD. V lost 9 bases to trimming and J lost 1 base; unmatched junction nucleotides: 3. The DNA for the CDR3 is TGTGCCATTGGGGGACAGGGGAACACTGAAGCTTTCTTT. Translated, it gives CAIGGQGNTEAFF.

Note on this clonotype: This could be a read error, since a much larger clone is one nucleotide away. No conserved phenylalanine or tryptophan ends this CDR3, so it is likely a read error. CDR3 DNA: TGCGCCAGCAGCTCCTTACCTTCGAGACAGGCTAACTATGGCTACACCTGC. As protein: CASSSLPSRQANYGYTC. The V call is TRBV5-1, the J call TRBJ1-2, with D possibly TRBD1 on 6 matching bases. This CDR3 has 17 amino acids. Trimming cost V 3 bases and J 0 bases, with 18 bases left between them. Germline V gene lookup returns CDR1 SGHRS and CDR2 YFSETQ.

The gene calls are TRBV3-1 and TRBJ1-6; no clear D gene. In germline, CDR1 is LGHDT, CDR2 YNNKEL (reference sequence). This CDR3 region has 11 residues. Trimming cost V 6 bases and J 6 bases, with 3 bases left between them. The CDR3 reads CASRGNSPLHF. The CDR3 DNA is TGTGCCAGCAGGGGTAATTCACCCCTCCACTTT.

The rearrangement uses TRBV27 and TRBJ1-4; possible D gene TRBD1, 5 bases. The length of the CDR3 is 18 residues. CDR1 and CDR2 (germline): MNHEY, SMNVEV (reference sequence). Trimming removed 5 bases at V and 0 bases at J, with 19 bases between. The CDR3 DNA follows: TGTGCCAGCAGTCAAGACACCGTCGGGGCTGCAACTAATGAAAAACTGTTTTTT. It translates to CASSQDTVGAATNEKLFF.

In its sample, this clonotype was seen many times. The V call is TRBV6-5, the J call TRBJ2-3; 10 bases fit TRBD2. The germline V gene has CDR1 MNHEY and CDR2 SVGAGI. The CDR3 runs to 14 residues. The trim removed 2 bases at V and 6 bases at J, leaving 2 bases unmatched. The CDR3 reads CASSYGTSADTQYF. CDR3 bases: TGTGCCAGCAGTTACGGGACTAGCGCTGATACGCAGTATTTT.

This rearrangement joins TRBV2 to TRBJ1-2; D gene uncertain. Trimming took 7 bases from V and 8 from J, leaving 17 bases between them. In germline, CDR1 is SNHLY, CDR2 FYNNEI. The CDR3 contains 13 residues. CDR3 amino acids: CASIQIHLQGYTF. Here the CDR3 DNA reads TGTGCCAGCATTCAGATCCATCTCCAGGGCTACACCTTC.

On this clonotype itself: A much larger clone differs by one base, so this may be a read error. The rearrangement links TRBV29-1 to TRBJ2-7; no reliable D call. Germline V gene sequence: CDR1 SQVTM, CDR2 ANQGSEA. The CDR3 is made up of 12 amino acids. CDR3 amino acids: CSFEDIRNEQYF. The CDR3 bases are TGCAGCTTTGAAGATATTAGGAACGAGCAGTACTTC.

The chain uses TRBV5-6 and TRBJ2-1; TRBD2 matches 9 bases. J lost 3 bases, V lost 4 bases, and 11 bases had no gene match. There are 17 residues in the CDR3. Germline lookup yields CDR1 SGHDT and CDR2 YYEEEE. CDR3 sequence: CASSNDQSGRNYNEQFF. In nucleotides, the CDR3 is TGTGCCAGCAGCAACGACCAGAGCGGGAGGAACTACAATGAGCAGTTCTTC.

This clonotype has just a few counts. This chain joins TRBV27 and TRBJ2-7; 7 nucleotides line up with TRBD1. V shed 8 bases and J 2 bases; nucleotides not matched to a gene: 3. There are 12 residues in the CDR3. CDR1 is MNHEY and CDR2 is SMNVEV in the germline V gene (reference sequence). CDR3 residues: CASLGTAYEQYF. The DNA for the CDR3 is TGTGCCAGCCTAGGGACAGCCTACGAGCAGTACTTC.

There are many counts of this clonotype. The chain carries TRBV10-3 and TRBJ2-1; a weak D match, TRBD1 (6 bases). The CDR3 length is 11 residues. Germline V gene sequence: CDR1 ENHRY, CDR2 SYGVKD. V was trimmed by 4 bases and J by 10 bases, leaving 8 bases between them. This CDR3 is CAISGGGEQFF. As DNA, the CDR3 is TGTGCCATCAGTGGAGGGGGAGAGCAGTTCTTC.